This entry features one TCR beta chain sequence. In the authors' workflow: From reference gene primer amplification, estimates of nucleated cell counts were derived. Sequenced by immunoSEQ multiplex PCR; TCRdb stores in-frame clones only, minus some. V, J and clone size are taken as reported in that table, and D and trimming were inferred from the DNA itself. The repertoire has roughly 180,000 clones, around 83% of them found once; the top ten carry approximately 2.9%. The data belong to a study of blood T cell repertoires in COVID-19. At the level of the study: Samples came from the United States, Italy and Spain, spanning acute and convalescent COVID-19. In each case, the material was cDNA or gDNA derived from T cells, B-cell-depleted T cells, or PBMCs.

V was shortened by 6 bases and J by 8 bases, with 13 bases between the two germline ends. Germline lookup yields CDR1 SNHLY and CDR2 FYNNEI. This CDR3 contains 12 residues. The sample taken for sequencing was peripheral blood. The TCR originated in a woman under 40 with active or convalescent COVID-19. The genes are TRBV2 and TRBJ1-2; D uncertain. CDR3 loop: CASSPISGGYTF. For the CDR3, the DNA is TGTGCCAGCAGCCCGATCTCGGGGGGCTACACCTTC.